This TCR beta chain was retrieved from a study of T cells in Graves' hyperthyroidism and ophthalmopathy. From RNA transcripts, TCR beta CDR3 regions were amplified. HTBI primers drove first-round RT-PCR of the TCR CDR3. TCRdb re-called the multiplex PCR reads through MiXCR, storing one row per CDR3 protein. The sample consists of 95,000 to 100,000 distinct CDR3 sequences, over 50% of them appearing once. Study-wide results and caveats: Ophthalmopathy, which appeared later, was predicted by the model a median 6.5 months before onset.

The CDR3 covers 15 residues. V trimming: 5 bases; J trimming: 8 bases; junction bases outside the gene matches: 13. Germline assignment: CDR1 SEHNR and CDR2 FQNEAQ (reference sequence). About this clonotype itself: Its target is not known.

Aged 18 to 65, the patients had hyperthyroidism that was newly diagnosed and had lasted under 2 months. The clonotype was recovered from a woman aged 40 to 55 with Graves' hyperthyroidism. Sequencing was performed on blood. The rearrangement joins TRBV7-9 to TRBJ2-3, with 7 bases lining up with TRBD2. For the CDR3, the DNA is TGTGCCAGCAGCCTATTCGAGGCATGGGGGGGTACGCAGTATTTT. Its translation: CASSLFEAWGGTQYF.